This T cell receptor beta chain was sequenced during a study of T cells in localized non-small cell lung cancer. General study results and limits: Detection in adjacent lung was observed for a median around 59 of the top 100 tumor clones. Tumor showed lower T cell clonality than uninvolved adjacent lung, where it was highest. Overall survival was longer when the density of T cells in the blood was higher.

Using immunoSEQ multiplex PCR, the repertoire was profiled, and TCRdb retains in-frame clones only, with some absent. The table has about 29,000 clones, 89% seen once. A note on this clone: No antigen is known for it.

The specimen comprised peripheral blood, sampled before any cancer treatment. This TCR derives from a woman aged 35-75 years with stage I lung adenocarcinoma.

This CDR3 is CASSREGNGYTF. In DNA, the CDR3 is TGTGCCAGCAGCAGAGAAGGGAATGGCTACACCTTC. This chain joins TRBV7-9 and TRBJ1-2; no clear D. Trimming left V 5 bases short and J 6 bases short, with 10 bases between. The CDR3 has 12 amino acids. Germline V gene data show CDR1 as SEHNR and CDR2 as FQNEAQ (reference sequence).